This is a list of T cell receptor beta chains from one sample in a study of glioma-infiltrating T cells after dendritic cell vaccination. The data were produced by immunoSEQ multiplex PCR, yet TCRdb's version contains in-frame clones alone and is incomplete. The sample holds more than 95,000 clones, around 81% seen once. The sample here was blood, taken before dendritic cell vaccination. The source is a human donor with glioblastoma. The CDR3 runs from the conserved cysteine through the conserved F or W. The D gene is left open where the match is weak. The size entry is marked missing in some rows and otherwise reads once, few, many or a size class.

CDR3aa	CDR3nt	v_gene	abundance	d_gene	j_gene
CASSGGIEPQHF	TGTGCCAGCTCCGGGGGTATTGAGCCCCAGCATTTT	TRBV18	.	.	TRBJ1-5
CASSRQGARGYTF	TGTGCCAGTAGTAGACAGGGGGCCAGAGGCTACACCTTC	TRBV19	.	TRBD1	TRBJ1-2
CASSQSGVSGYTF	TGTGCCAGCAGCCAATCCGGGGTCAGTGGCTACACCTTC	TRBV7-3	.	.	TRBJ1-2
CASAGTGYNEQYF	TGTGCCAGTGCCGGGACAGGCTATAATGAGCAGTACTTC	TRBV19	.	TRBD1	TRBJ2-5
CASSVGGLIGGTEAFF	TGTGCCAGCAGCGTGGGAGGGCTTATTGGCGGCACTGAAGCTTTCTTT	TRBV9	.	.	TRBJ1-1
CASSGLGIGNTIYF	TGCGCCAGCAGCGGACTCGGTATAGGAAACACCATATATTTT	TRBV4-1	.	.	TRBJ1-3
CASSFLAGEAGELFF	TGCGCCAGCAGCTTTTTAGCGGGGGAAGCCGGGGAGCTGTTTTTT	TRBV5-1	.	TRBD2	TRBJ2-2
CALQLGQTYEQYF	TGTGCCCTACAATTAGGACAAACCTACGAGCAGTACTTC	TRBV30	.	.	TRBJ2-7
CASSIDRGLYGYTF	TGTGCCAGTAGTATAGACAGGGGTTTGTATGGCTACACCTTC	TRBV19	.	.	TRBJ1-2
CASYGPNTGELFF	TGTGCCAGCTACGGTCCGAACACCGGGGAGCTGTTTTTT	TRBV6-5	.	.	TRBJ2-2
CASRRTGANTGELFF	TGTGCCAGCAGGAGGACAGGGGCGAACACCGGGGAGCTGTTTTTT	TRBV7-2	.	TRBD1	TRBJ2-2
CASATMEGVNTEAFF	TGTGCCAGTGCCACCATGGAGGGTGTGAACACTGAAGCTTTCTTT	TRBV19	.	.	TRBJ1-1
CASSVRTGESPLHF	TGTGCCAGCAGTGTACGGACAGGGGAGTCACCCCTCCACTTT	TRBV2	few	TRBD1	TRBJ1-6
CAWSPGTGGAIGELFF	TGTGCCTGGAGCCCCGGGACAGGGGGCGCGATCGGGGAGCTGTTTTTT	TRBV30	few	TRBD1	TRBJ2-2
CASSPSRTGGLNTEAFF	TGTGCCAGCTCACCGTCCCGGACAGGGGGTTTGAACACTGAAGCTTTCTTT	TRBV18	.	TRBD1	TRBJ1-1
CASSSGFPEAFF	TGTGCCAGCAGCTCCGGGTTTCCTGAAGCTTTCTTT	TRBV7-9	.	.	TRBJ1-1
CASSFGLLYEQYF	TGTGCCAGTAGTTTTGGACTACTTTACGAGCAGTACTTC	TRBV19	.	.	TRBJ2-7
CASSQDHREVKNTEAFF	TGCGCCAGCAGCCAAGATCACCGGGAAGTAAAAAACACTGAAGCTTTCTTT	TRBV4-1	.	.	TRBJ1-1
CASSLDRDRVNSGNTIYF	TGTGCCAGCAGCTTAGACCGGGACAGGGTGAATTCTGGAAACACCATATATTTT	TRBV7-2	few	TRBD1	TRBJ1-3
CASRPPPGGGLLSTDTQYF	TGTGCCAGCAGGCCCCCCCCCGGCGGGGGCCTCCTGAGCACAGATACGCAGTATTTT	TRBV2	.	.	TRBJ2-3
CASSVAGTTYGYTF	TGCGCCAGCAGCGTAGCGGGAACTACCTATGGCTACACCTTC	TRBV9	.	.	TRBJ1-2
CSVEEQGTYDGYTF	TGCAGCGTTGAAGAACAGGGGACCTATGATGGCTACACCTTC	TRBV29-1	.	TRBD1	TRBJ1-2
CASRSGSYEQYF	TGCGCCAGCCGTTCGGGCTCCTACGAGCAGTACTTC	TRBV4-1	.	.	TRBJ2-7
CASSPGTSGGDGTGELFF	TGTGCCAGCAGCCCCGGGACTAGCGGGGGGGACGGAACCGGGGAGCTGTTTTTT	TRBV5-4	few	TRBD2	TRBJ2-2
CASSPRRERAGEQYF	TGTGCCAGCTCACCCCGACGGGAGAGGGCGGGGGAGCAGTACTTC	TRBV18	.	.	TRBJ2-7
CASTQGVAQYF	TGTGCCAGCACCCAAGGGGTGGCGCAGTATTTT	TRBV7-2	.	.	TRBJ2-3
CASSRGQGLLREQYF	TGTGCCAGCAGCCGAGGACAGGGGTTGCTTAGAGAGCAGTACTTC	TRBV14	.	TRBD1	TRBJ2-7
CASSLDRATGELFF	TGCGCCAGCAGCTTGGACAGGGCCACCGGGGAGCTGTTTTTT	TRBV5-1	.	.	TRBJ2-2
CASSPPQGISSNQPQHF	TGTGCCAGCTCACCACCGCAGGGGATCTCTAGCAATCAGCCCCAGCATTTT	TRBV18	.	.	TRBJ1-5
CASSVGGNWISGNTIYF	TGTGCCAGCAGCGTAGGAGGGAACTGGATCTCTGGAAACACCATATATTTT	TRBV9	once	.	TRBJ1-3
CASSLDVTVNTGELFF	TGTGCCAGCAGCTTAGACGTAACAGTGAACACCGGGGAGCTGTTTTTT	TRBV7-8	.	.	TRBJ2-2
CASRDGTGPYGYTF	TGTGCCAGCAGGGACGGGACAGGTCCCTATGGCTACACCTTC	TRBV5-8	.	TRBD1	TRBJ1-2
CASSAGGLNTGELFF	TGTGCCAGCAGTGCAGGGGGCCTAAACACCGGGGAGCTGTTTTTT	TRBV11-2	.	TRBD1	TRBJ2-2
CASSPSGTGVWEQFF	TGCGCCAGCAGTCCTTCCGGGACAGGGGTTTGGGAGCAGTTCTTC	TRBV5-1	.	TRBD1	TRBJ2-1
CASSFVPSGGDYTGELFF	TGTGCCAGCAGCTTTGTACCTAGCGGGGGGGACTACACCGGGGAGCTGTTTTTT	TRBV11-2	.	TRBD2	TRBJ2-2
CASRRTDSLNQETQYF	TGTGCCAGCAGGCGTACGGACTCACTGAACCAAGAGACCCAGTACTTC	TRBV5-6	.	.	TRBJ2-5
CASSVGIGQGDGNTIYF	TGTGCCAGCAGCGTAGGCATCGGACAGGGGGATGGAAACACCATATATTTT	TRBV9	.	TRBD1	TRBJ1-3
CASLATGELFF	TGTGCCAGCTTGGCCACCGGGGAGCTGTTTTTT	TRBV7-9	.	.	TRBJ2-2
CASSFQQGGYGYTF	TGTGCCAGCAGTTTTCAGCAGGGGGGCTATGGCTACACCTTC	TRBV27	.	TRBD1	TRBJ1-2
CAIGGWAGSTDTQYF	TGTGCCATCGGGGGTTGGGCGGGGAGCACAGATACGCAGTATTTT	TRBV10-3	.	.	TRBJ2-3
CASMRQGSSGANVLTF	TGTGCCAGTATGCGACAGGGGAGCTCTGGGGCCAACGTCCTGACTTTC	TRBV19	.	TRBD1	TRBJ2-6
CASSPPDRFYEQYF	TGTGCCAGCAGCCCGCCCGACAGGTTCTACGAGCAGTACTTC	TRBV7-6	.	.	TRBJ2-7